This T cell receptor (beta chain) was sequenced during a study of blood T cell repertoires in COVID-19. The wider study: Material from acute and convalescent COVID-19 was sourced from the United States, Italy and Spain. PBMCs, B-cell-depleted T cells, or T cells were the source of the cDNA or gDNA that made up the material.

The V end lost 0 bases, the J end lost 4 bases, and 13 bases lay between the germline ends. The CDR3 has 15 residues. The V gene's germline CDR1 is SGHTS and CDR2 YDEGEE. Clones were sequenced by immunoSEQ multiplex PCR, and TCRdb holds only the in-frame ones, with some missing. The sample holds a few hundred thousand clones; 80% to 85% are singletons and the top ten take around 3.6%. Ages ranged from roughly 18 to 100 years, with residence in 24 US areas. The sequence came from a man in his fifties who had recovered from COVID-19. The V call is TRBV5-8, the J call TRBJ1-2; D remains ambiguous. Input material: PBMCs or T cells enriched from blood (not recorded which). This CDR3 is CASSLGGGMGYGYTF. The CDR3 DNA is TGTGCCAGCAGCTTGGGTGGAGGGATGGGCTATGGCTACACCTTC.